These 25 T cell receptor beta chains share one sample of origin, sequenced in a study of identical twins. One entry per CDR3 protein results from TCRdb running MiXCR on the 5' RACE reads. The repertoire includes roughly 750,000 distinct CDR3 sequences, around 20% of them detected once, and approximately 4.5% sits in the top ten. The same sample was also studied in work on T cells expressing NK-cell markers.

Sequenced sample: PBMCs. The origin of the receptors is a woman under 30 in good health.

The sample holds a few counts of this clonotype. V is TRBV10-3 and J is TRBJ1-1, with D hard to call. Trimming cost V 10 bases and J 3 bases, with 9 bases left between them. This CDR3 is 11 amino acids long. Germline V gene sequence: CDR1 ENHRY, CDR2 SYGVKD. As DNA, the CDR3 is TGTGCCACTGCACGGGACACTGAAGCTTTCTTT. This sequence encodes CATARDTEAFF.

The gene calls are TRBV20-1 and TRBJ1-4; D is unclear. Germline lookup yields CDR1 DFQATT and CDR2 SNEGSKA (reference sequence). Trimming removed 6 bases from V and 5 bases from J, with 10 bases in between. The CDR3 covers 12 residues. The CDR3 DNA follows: TGCAGTGCCCGCGGACTGAATGAAAAACTGTTTTTT. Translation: CSARGLNEKLFF.

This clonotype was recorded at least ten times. The CDR3 DNA reads as TGCGCCAGCAGCTACCAGGGGACCTACGAGCAGTACTTC. Amino acids: CASSYQGTYEQYF. This sequence joins TRBV5-1 and TRBJ2-7; TRBD1 is a possible D gene (6 bases). Germline loops: CDR1 SGHRS, CDR2 YFSETQ. Deletions cut 3 bases from V and 2 bases from J, with 9 bases between. The CDR3 consists of 13 residues.

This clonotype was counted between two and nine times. The CDR3 DNA is TGCGCCAGCAGCTTGGTTGAGAACACCGGGGAGCTGTTTTTT. Translation gives CASSLVENTGELFF. V gene TRBV5-1 combines with J gene TRBJ2-2; D not certain. There are 14 residues in the CDR3. The V end lost 0 bases, the J end lost 1 base, and 4 bases lay between the germline ends. Germline-derived CDR1 and CDR2 are SGHRS and YFSETQ.

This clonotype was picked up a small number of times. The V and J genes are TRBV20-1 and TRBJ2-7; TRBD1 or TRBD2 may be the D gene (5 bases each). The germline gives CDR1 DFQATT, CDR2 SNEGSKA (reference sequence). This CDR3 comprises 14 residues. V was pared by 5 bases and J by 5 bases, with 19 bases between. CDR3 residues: CSAVEGRAVHEQYF. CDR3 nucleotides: TGCAGTGCTGTTGAGGGCAGGGCGGTCCACGAGCAGTACTTC.

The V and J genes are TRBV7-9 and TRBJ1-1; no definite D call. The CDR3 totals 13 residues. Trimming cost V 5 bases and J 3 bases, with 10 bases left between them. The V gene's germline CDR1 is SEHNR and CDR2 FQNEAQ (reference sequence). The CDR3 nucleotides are TGTGCCAGCAGCGAGAATGCGGACACTGAAGCTTTCTTT. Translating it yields CASSENADTEAFF.

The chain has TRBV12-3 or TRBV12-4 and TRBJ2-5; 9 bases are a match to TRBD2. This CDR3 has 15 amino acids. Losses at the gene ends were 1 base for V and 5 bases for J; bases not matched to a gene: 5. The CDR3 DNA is TGTGCCAGCAGTTTAGAGGCGGGAGGGTATGAGACCCAGTACTTC. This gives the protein CASSLEAGGYETQYF.

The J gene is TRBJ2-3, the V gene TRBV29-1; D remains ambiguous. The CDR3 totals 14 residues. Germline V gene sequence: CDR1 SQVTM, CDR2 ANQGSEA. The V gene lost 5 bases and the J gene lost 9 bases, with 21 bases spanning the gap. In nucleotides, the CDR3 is TGCAGCGTTATATCCCGGAATTCCAGGCCAACGCAGTATTTT. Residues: CSVISRNSRPTQYF.

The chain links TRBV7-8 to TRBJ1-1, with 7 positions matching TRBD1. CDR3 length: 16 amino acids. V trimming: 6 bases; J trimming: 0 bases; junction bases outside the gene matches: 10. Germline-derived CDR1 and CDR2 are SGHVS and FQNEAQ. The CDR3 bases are TGTGCCAGCAGTCCCCCTACCGGGACAGTGAACACTGAAGCTTTCTTT. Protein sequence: CASSPPTGTVNTEAFF.

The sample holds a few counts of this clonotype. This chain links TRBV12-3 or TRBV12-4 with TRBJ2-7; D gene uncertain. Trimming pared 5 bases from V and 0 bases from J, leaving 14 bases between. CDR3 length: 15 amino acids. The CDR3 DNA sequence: TGTGCCAGCAGTGTTGGACCACCTAGCTCCTACGAGCAGTACTTC. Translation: CASSVGPPSSYEQYF.

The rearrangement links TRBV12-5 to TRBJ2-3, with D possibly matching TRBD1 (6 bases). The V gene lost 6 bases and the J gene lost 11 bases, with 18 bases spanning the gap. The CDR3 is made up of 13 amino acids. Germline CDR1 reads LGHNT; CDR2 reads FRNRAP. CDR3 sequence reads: CASGVATQGGQYF. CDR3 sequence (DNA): TGTGCTAGTGGGGTCGCTACTCAAGGGGGGCAGTATTTT.

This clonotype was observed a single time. The CDR3 loop reads CASSSRSLGLYEQYF. The CDR3 nucleotides are TGTGCCAGCAGTTCACGATCACTTGGGTTGTACGAGCAGTACTTC. The chain couples TRBV28 to TRBJ2-7; D not resolved. The CDR3 contains 15 residues. Germline CDR1 MDHEN, CDR2 SYDVKM. The V and J ends lost 4 bases and 4 bases respectively, with 17 bases between them.

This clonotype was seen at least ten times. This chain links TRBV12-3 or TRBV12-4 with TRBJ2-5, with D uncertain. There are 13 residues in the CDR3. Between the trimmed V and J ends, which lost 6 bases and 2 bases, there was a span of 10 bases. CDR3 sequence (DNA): TGTGCCAGCAGCCTACTTGCACAAGAGACCCAGTACTTC. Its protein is CASSLLAQETQYF.

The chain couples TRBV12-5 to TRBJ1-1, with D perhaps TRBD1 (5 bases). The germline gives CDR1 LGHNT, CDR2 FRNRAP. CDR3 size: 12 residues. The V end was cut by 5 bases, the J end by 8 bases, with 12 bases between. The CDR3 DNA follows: TGTGCTAGTGGTAAACGACAGTCGGAAGCTTTCTTT. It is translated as CASGKRQSEAFF.

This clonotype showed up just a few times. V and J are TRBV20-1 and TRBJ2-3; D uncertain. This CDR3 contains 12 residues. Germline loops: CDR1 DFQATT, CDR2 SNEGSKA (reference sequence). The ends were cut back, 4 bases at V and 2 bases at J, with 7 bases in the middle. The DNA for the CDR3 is TGCAGTGCTATTACGGACACAGATACGCAGTATTTT. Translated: CSAITDTDTQYF.

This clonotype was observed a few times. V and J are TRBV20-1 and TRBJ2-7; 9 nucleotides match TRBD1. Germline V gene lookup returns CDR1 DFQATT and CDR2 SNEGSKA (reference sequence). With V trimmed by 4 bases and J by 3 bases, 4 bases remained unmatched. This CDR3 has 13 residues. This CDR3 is CSANGQGNYEQYF. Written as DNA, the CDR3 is TGCAGTGCTAACGGACAGGGGAACTACGAGCAGTACTTC.

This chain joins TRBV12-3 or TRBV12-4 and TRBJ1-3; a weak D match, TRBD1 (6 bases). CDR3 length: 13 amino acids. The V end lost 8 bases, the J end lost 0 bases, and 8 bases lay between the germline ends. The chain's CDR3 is CASADSSGNTIYF. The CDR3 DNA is TGTGCCAGCGCGGACAGCTCTGGAAACACCATATATTTT.

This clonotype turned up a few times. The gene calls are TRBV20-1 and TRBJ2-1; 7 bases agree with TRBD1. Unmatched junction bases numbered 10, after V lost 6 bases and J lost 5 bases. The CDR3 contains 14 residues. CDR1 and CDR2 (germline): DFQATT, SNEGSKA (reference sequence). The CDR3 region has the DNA TGCAGTGCACTACAGGGGTTTTTCCACAATGAGCAGTTCTTC. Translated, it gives CSALQGFFHNEQFF.

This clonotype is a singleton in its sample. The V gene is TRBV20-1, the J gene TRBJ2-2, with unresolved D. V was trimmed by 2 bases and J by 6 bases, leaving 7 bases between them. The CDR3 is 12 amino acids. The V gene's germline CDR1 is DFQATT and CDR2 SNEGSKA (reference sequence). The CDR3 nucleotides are TGCAGTGCTAGAACAGTAGCCGGGGAGCTGTTTTTT. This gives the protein CSARTVAGELFF.

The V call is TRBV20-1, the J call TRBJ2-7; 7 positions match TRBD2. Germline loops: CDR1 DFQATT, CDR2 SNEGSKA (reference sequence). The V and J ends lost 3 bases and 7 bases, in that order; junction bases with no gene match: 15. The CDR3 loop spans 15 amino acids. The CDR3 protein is CSARAGMGGPFEQYF. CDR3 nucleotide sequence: TGCAGTGCTAGGGCCGGAATGGGAGGGCCGTTTGAGCAGTACTTC.

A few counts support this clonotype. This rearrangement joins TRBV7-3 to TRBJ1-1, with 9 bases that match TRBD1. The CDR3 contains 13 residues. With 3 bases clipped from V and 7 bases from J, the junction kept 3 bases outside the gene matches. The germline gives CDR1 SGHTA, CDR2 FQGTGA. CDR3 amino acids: CASSFTGGGEAFF. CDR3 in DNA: TGTGCCAGCAGCTTCACAGGGGGCGGTGAAGCTTTCTTT.

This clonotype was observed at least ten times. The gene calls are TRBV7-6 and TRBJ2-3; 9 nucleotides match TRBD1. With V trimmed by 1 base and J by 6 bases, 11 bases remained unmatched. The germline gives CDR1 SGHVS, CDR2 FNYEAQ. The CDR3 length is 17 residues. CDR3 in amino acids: CASSLVGTGGASDTQYF. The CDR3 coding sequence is TGTGCCAGCAGCTTAGTGGGAACAGGGGGCGCGTCCGATACGCAGTATTTT.

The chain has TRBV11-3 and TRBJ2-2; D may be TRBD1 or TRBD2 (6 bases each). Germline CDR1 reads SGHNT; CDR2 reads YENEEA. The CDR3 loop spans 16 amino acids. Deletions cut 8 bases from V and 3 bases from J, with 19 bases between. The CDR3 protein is CASSTPGALHTGELFF. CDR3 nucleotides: TGTGCCAGCTCAACCCCGGGGGCCCTCCACACCGGGGAGCTGTTTTTT.

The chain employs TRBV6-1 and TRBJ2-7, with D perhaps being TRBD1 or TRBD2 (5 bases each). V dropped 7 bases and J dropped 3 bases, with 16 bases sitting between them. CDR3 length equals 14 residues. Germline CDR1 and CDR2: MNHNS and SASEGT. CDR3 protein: CASTSRDPYYEQYF. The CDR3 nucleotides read TGTGCCAGCACCTCCCGGGACCCCTACTACGAGCAGTACTTC.

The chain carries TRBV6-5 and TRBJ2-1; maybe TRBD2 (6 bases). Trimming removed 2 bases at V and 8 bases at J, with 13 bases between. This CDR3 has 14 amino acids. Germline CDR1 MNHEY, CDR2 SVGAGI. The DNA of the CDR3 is TGTGCCAGCAGTTACGCGGGATCAATGTATGAGCAGTTCTTC. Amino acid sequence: CASSYAGSMYEQFF.